This T cell receptor beta chain was recovered during a study of T cell repertoires in cytomegalovirus infection. Looking at the study overall: From public TCR beta signatures came an indication of both CMV infection and matching HLA type.

TCRdb used MiXCR to reprocess the reads, holding one entry per CDR3 protein. The sample comprises 200,000 to 300,000 distinct CDR3 sequences, 12% of which are singletons, and roughly 1.7% rests with the top ten. This clonotype showed up many times. Its matching antigen is unknown. Overall study results and limits: The cumulative frequency of public TCR beta families distinguished individuals who carried CMV together with the relevant HLA. Dominating the ex vivo response were TCR beta clonotypes that were CMV-specific and HLA-C-restricted.

Sequencing was done on a sample of PBMCs. This receptor was obtained from a human donor in good health (CMV status not recorded). Some clones in this sample may be carry-over from other donors' samples.

The CDR3 reads CASSLESFNTGELFF. CDR3 in DNA: TGCGCCAGCAGCTTGGAGTCCTTTAACACCGGGGAGCTGTTTTTT. The gene calls are TRBV5-1 and TRBJ2-2; D is uncertain. Per the germline V gene, CDR1 is SGHRS and CDR2 is YFSETQ. The V gene lost 0 bases and the J gene lost 2 bases, with 8 bases spanning the gap. The CDR3 totals 15 residues.